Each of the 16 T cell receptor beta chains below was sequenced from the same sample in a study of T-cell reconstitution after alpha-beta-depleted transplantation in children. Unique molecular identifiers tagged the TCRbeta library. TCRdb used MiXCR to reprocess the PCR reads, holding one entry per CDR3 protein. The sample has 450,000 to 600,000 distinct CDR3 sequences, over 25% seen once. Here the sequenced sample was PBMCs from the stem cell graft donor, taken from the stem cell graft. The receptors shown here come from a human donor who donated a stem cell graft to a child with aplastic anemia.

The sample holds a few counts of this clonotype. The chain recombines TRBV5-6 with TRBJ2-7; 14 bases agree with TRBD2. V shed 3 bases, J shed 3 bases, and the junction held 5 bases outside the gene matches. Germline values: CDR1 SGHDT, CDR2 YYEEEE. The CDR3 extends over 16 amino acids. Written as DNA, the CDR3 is TGTGCCAGCAGCTCCGCCGGGACTAGCGGGAGCTACGAGCAGTACGTC. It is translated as CASSSAGTSGSYEQYV.

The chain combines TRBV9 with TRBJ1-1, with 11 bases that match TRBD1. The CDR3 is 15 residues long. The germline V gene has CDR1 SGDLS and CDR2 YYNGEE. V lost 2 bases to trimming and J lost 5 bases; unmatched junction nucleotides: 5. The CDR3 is CASSVLGQGGTEAFF. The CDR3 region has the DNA TGTGCCAGCAGCGTCCTGGGACAGGGGGGTACTGAAGCTTTCTTT.

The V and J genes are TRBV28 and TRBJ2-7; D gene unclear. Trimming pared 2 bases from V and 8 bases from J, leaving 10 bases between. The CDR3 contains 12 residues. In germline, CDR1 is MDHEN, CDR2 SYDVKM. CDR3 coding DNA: TGTGCCAGCAGTTTAGGCAGTTCGAAGCAGTACTTC. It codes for CASSLGSSKQYF.

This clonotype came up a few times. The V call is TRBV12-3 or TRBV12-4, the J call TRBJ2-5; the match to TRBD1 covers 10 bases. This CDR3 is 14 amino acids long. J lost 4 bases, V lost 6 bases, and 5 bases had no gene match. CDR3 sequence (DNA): TGTGCCAGCAGGACAGGGGGCGCGTTAGAGACCCAGTACTTC. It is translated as CASRTGGALETQYF.

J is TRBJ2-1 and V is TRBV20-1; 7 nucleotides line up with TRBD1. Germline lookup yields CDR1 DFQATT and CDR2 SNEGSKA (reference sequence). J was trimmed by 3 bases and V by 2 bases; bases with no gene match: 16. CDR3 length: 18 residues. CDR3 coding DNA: TGCAGTGCTAGAACTAAAGAGCCGGGACAGCGCTTCTACAATGAGCAGTTCTTC. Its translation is CSARTKEPGQRFYNEQFF.

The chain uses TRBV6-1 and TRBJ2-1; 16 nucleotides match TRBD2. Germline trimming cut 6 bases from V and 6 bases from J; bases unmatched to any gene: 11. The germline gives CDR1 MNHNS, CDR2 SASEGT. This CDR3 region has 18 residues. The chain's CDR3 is CASSQKPGTSGRGNEQFF. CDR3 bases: TGTGCCAGCAGCCAAAAACCCGGGACTAGCGGGAGGGGCAATGAGCAGTTCTTC.

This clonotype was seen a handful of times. The CDR3 spells CASSQTNEKLFF. CDR3 nucleotides: TGTGCCAGCAGCCAGACGAATGAAAAACTGTTTTTT. The chain combines TRBV3-1 with TRBJ1-4; the D is unclear. The CDR3 loop spans 12 amino acids. V was trimmed by 3 bases and J by 5 bases, leaving 4 bases between them. Germline loops: CDR1 LGHDT, CDR2 YNNKEL (reference sequence).

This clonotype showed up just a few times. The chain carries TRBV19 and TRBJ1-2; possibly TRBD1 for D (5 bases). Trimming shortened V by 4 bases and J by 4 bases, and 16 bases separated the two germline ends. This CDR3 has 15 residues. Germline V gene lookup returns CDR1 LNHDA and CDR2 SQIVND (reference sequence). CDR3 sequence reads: CASSTSWGSFYGYTF. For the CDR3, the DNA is TGTGCCAGTAGTACGTCCTGGGGGTCCTTCTATGGCTACACCTTC.

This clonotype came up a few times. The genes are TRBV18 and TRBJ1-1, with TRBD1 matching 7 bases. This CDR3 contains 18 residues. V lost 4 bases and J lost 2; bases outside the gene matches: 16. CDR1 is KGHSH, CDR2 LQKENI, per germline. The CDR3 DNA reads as TGTGCCAGCTCACTACGAGTCGGGGACAGAAAGGGTAACACTGAAGCTTTCTTT. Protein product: CASSLRVGDRKGNTEAFF.

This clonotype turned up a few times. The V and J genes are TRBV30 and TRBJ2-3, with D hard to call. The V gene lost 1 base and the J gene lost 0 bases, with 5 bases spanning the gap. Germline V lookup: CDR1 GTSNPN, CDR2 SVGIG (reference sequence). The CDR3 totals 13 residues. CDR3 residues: CAWSASSTDTQYF. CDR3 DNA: TGTGCCTGGAGTGCTTCCAGCACAGATACGCAGTATTTT.

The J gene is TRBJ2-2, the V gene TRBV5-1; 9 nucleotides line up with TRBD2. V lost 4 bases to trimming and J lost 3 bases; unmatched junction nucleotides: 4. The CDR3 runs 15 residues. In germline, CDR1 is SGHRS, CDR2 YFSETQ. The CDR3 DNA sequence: TGCGCCAGCAGCGGGAGACTAGCGGACACCGGGGAGCTGTTTTTT. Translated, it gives CASSGRLADTGELFF.

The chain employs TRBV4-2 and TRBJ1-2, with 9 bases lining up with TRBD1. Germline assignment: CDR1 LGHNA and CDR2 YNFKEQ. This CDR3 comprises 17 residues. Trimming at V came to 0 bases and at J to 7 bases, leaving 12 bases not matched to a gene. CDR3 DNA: TGTGCCAGCAGCCAAGAAGGGACAGGGACTTTCTCCTCTGGCTACACCTTC. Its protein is CASSQEGTGTFSSGYTF.

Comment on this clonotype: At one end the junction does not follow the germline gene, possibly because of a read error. The CDR3 spells CASSGGQGRNAEAFF. The CDR3, as DNA: TGTGCCAGCAGCGGGGGACAGGGCAGGAACGCTGAAGCTTTCTTT. This chain connects TRBV7-9 to TRBJ1-1, with TRBD1 identical over 9 bases. The germline V gene encodes CDR1 SEHNR and CDR2 FQNEAQ (reference sequence). This CDR3 is built from 15 residues.

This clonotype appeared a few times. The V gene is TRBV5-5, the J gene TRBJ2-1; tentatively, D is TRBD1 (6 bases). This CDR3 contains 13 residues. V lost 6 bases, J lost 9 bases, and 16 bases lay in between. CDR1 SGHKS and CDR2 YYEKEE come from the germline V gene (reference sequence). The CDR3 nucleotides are TGTGCCAGCAAAGAGGGGGAGTTTGGTGAGCAGTTCTTC. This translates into CASKEGEFGEQFF.

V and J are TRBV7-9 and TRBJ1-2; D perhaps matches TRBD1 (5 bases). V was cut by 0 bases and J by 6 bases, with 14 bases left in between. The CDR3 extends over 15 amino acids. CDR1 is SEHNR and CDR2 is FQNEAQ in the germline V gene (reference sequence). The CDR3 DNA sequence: TGTGCCAGCAGCTTAGCGGGACGTCTGCAGGATGGCTACACCTTC. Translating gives CASSLAGRLQDGYTF.

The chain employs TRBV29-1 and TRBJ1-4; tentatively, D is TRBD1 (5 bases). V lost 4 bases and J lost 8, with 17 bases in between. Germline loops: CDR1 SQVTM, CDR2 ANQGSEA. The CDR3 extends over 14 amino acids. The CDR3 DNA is TGCAGCGTTGTTATGGCAGGGAGAGACGAAAAACTGTTTTTT. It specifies CSVVMAGRDEKLFF.